A single sample gave rise to the 8 T cell receptor beta chains below, sequenced in a study of T cell responses to AZD1222 COVID-19 vaccine. TCRdb keeps only in-frame clones here, not all; method: immunoSEQ multiplex PCR. The data contain 96,000 or so clones, 90% of them seen just once; the ten biggest clones take up approximately 24%. The sequencing used peripheral blood, collected on day 0 of AZD1222 vaccination. The receptors were sampled from an adult in good health.

The rearrangement uses TRBV28 and TRBJ1-1; weak D call: TRBD1 (5 bases). Germline CDR1 reads MDHEN; CDR2 reads SYDVKM. V lost 8 bases and J 4 bases, leaving 17 bases between the germline ends. The CDR3 is 14 amino acids. For the CDR3, the DNA is TGTGCCAGCTCCACGGGGGGTCTGGGCACTGAAGCTTTCTTT. Protein sequence: CASSTGGLGTEAFF. The variable domain in full, completed from reference TRBV28 and TRBJ1-1, reads DVKVTQSSRYLVKRTGEKVFLECVQDMDHENMFWYRQDPGLGLRLIYFSYDVKMKEKGDIPEGYSVSREKKERFSLILESASTNQTSMYLCASSTGGLGTEAFFGQGTRLTVV.

The chain combines TRBV7-8 with TRBJ2-1, with 7 positions matching TRBD2. The CDR3 has 16 residues. Germline V gives CDR1 SGHVS, CDR2 FQNEAQ. V shed 6 bases, J shed 0 bases, and the junction held 8 bases outside the gene matches. The CDR3 DNA is TGTGCCAGCAGTTCCCTGGGCGGGAGCTCCTACAATGAGCAGTTCTTC. This sequence encodes CASSSLGGSSYNEQFF.

This chain connects TRBV28 to TRBJ2-1; TRBD1 might be the D (6 bases). Germline CDR1 and CDR2: MDHEN and SYDVKM. The CDR3 is 15 residues long. V dropped 7 bases and J dropped 0 bases, with 13 bases sitting between them. CDR3 sequence: CASTGRGSSYNEQFF. The CDR3 coding sequence is TGTGCCAGCACAGGAAGGGGGAGCTCCTACAATGAGCAGTTCTTC.

This rearrangement joins TRBV30 to TRBJ2-1; tentative D call: TRBD2 (6 bases). Trimming left V 0 bases short and J 2 bases short, with 17 bases between. The length of the CDR3 is 17 residues. CDR1 and CDR2 from the germline V gene are GTSNPN and SVGIG (reference sequence). The CDR3 DNA is TGTGCCTGGAGTGTATCCCCAGCGGGCAACACCTACAATGAGCAGTTCTTC. This codes for CAWSVSPAGNTYNEQFF.

The chain has TRBV27 and TRBJ1-2; D is unresolved. Trimming removed 6 bases from V and 5 bases from J, with 10 bases in between. Germline CDR1 MNHEY, CDR2 SMNVEV (reference sequence). This CDR3 is built from 12 residues. CDR3 in amino acids: CASRSMGYGYTF. DNA of the CDR3: TGTGCCAGCAGGTCCATGGGGTATGGCTACACCTTC.

V gene TRBV19 combines with J gene TRBJ2-1, with TRBD1 as a possible D gene (6 bases). V was pared by 0 bases and J by 9 bases, with 12 bases between. The CDR3 extends over 14 amino acids. Germline assignment: CDR1 LNHDA and CDR2 SQIVND (reference sequence). The CDR3 sequence: CASSIDLGAIEQFF. Here the CDR3 DNA reads TGTGCCAGTAGTATAGACCTGGGGGCGATTGAGCAGTTCTTC.

The rearrangement joins TRBV28 to TRBJ2-1; 7 bases are a match to TRBD1. V lost 7 bases and J lost 9; bases outside the gene matches: 12. The CDR3 length is 14 residues. Germline lookup yields CDR1 MDHEN and CDR2 SYDVKM. The CDR3 sequence is CASTSGGRLGEQFF. CDR3 sequence (DNA): TGTGCCAGCACGTCAGGGGGACGGCTGGGTGAGCAGTTCTTC.

The J gene is TRBJ2-5, the V gene TRBV25-1; 14 bases agree with TRBD2. The CDR3 consists of 15 residues. Germline V gene sequence: CDR1 MGHDK, CDR2 SYGVNS. J gave up 3 bases and V 4 bases, and 1 base lay outside the gene matches. Here the CDR3 reads CASSVTSGREETQYF. The CDR3 nucleotides are TGTGCCAGCAGTGTGACTAGCGGGAGGGAAGAGACCCAGTACTTC.